This TCR beta chain was identified during a study of T cells in Graves' hyperthyroidism and ophthalmopathy. Whole-study results and caveats: Expanded thyroid clonotypes (above 0.001) were mostly also found in blood. The model predicted ophthalmopathy a median around 6 months before onset.

Worth noting for this clonotype: The antigen remains unidentified.

RNA transcripts provided the source from which TCR beta CDR3 regions were amplified. A set of HTBI primers served as the primers for a first-round RT-PCR of the TCR CDR3. Each CDR3 protein gets one entry after TCRdb re-called the multiplex PCR reads with MiXCR. Altogether 500,000 to 700,000 distinct CDR3 sequences are present, approximately 15% being singletons, with the ten largest covering more than 15%. Patients aged 18 to 65 had newly diagnosed hyperthyroidism that had lasted under 2 months. Uncontrolled infection, other autoimmune disease, pregnancy and lactation each barred patients from inclusion. Germline lookup yields CDR1 MNHNS and CDR2 SASEGT. CDR3 length: 17 amino acids. Trimming at V came to 6 bases and at J to 1 base, leaving 7 bases not matched to a gene.

The V and J genes are TRBV6-1 and TRBJ2-5, with 14 bases identical to TRBD2. Sequencing was performed on blood. This TCR was recovered from a woman aged 18 to 35 with Graves' hyperthyroidism. Here the CDR3 DNA reads TGTGCCAGCAGCCGGGGACTAGCGGGGGCCTTCCAAGAGACCCAGTACTTC. Translation gives CASSRGLAGAFQETQYF.